Presented here are 14 T cell receptor beta chains from one specimen sequenced in a study of cytomegalovirus exposure and HLA in healthy donors. Primers: 60 Vbeta forward and 13 Jbeta reverse. The table came from immunoSEQ multiplex PCR; TCRdb's copy has only in-frame clones and leaves some out. The table lists approximately 88,000 clones, under 80% of them singletons. Sample: PBMCs. These TCRs come from a young man in good health and CMV-seropositive.

The J gene is TRBJ2-5, the V gene TRBV11-2; 7 positions match TRBD1. The germline V gene encodes CDR1 SGHAT and CDR2 FQNNGV. The CDR3 extends over 14 amino acids. Trimming cost V 5 bases and J 5 bases; bases outside gene matches: 8. In DNA form, the CDR3 reads TGTGCCAGCAGCATTCACAGGGGTGGGGAGACCCAGTACTTC. Translation: CASSIHRGGETQYF.

J is TRBJ1-1 and V is TRBV27; D is possibly TRBD1 (5 bases). The length of the CDR3 is 13 residues. Per germline, CDR1 MNHEY and CDR2 SMNVEV (reference sequence). V was trimmed by 5 bases and J by 8 bases, leaving 15 bases between them. CDR3 nucleotides: TGTGCCAGCAGTCCCCTTGGGCAGGGCGAAGCTTTCTTT. It encodes CASSPLGQGEAFF.

This clone occurred a few times. V usage is TRBV5-1 and J usage is TRBJ2-1; TRBD2 aligns across 10 bases. CDR1 and CDR2 (germline): SGHRS, YFSETQ. This CDR3 has 15 amino acids. With V trimmed by 3 bases and J by 6 bases, 6 bases remained unmatched. CDR3: CASSSLAGASNEQFF. Written as DNA, the CDR3 is TGCGCCAGCAGCTCCCTAGCGGGGGCTTCCAATGAGCAGTTCTTC.

The rearrangement joins TRBV5-6 to TRBJ1-5, with D hard to call. The germline gives CDR1 SGHDT, CDR2 YYEEEE. The CDR3 runs to 13 residues. Trimming removed 2 bases at V and 7 bases at J, with 10 bases between. The CDR3 DNA follows: TGTGCCAGCAGCTTCGCCGGGGAGCAGCCCCAGCATTTT. Amino acids: CASSFAGEQPQHF.

The rearrangement links TRBV29-1 to TRBJ2-7, with 8 nucleotides matching TRBD2. CDR3 length: 13 amino acids. J lost 2 bases, V lost 6 bases, and 6 bases had no gene match. Germline V CDR1 and CDR2: SQVTM, ANQGSEA. CDR3 DNA sequence: TGCAGCGTCGGGAGGGACAACCCCTACGAGCAGTACTTC. This gives the protein CSVGRDNPYEQYF.

This sequence joins TRBV29-1 and TRBJ2-7, with D possibly TRBD1 on 6 matching bases. Germline V gene lookup returns CDR1 SQVTM and CDR2 ANQGSEA. The CDR3 totals 12 residues. Trimming took off 5 bases at V and 6 bases at J, with 14 bases between the two ends. CDR3 region: CSVKQGHLEQYF. CDR3 DNA sequence: TGCAGCGTTAAACAGGGACATCTCGAGCAGTACTTC.

The gene calls are TRBV21-1 and TRBJ2-1; TRBD2 reflects the table's D call only, with no check against the DNA. TRBV21-1 is termed a pseudogene. There are 14 residues in the CDR3. This CDR3 is CASSEPTSGNEQFF. DNA of the CDR3: TGTGCCAGCAGTGAGCCGACTAGCGGTAATGAGCAGTTCTTC.

V and J are TRBV2 and TRBJ1-2, with D possibly TRBD1 on 6 matching bases. CDR3 length equals 14 residues. Looked up from germline, CDR1 is SNHLY and CDR2 is FYNNEI. V was trimmed by 3 bases and J by 5 bases, leaving 13 bases between them. In DNA, the CDR3 is TGTGCCAGCAGTGAGTGGGGGGGCGCATATGGCTACACCTTC. Protein: CASSEWGGAYGYTF.

This clone was detected a few times. V gene TRBV6-4 combines with J gene TRBJ2-1; no definite D call. This CDR3 has 15 amino acids. Per the germline V gene, CDR1 is MRHNA and CDR2 is SNTAGT. V was clipped by 0 bases and J by 9 bases, with 15 bases between them. In nucleotides, the CDR3 is TGTGCCAGCAGTGACTCGAATCGGGTTCCTGGTGAGCAGTTCTTC. It encodes CASSDSNRVPGEQFF.

The chain joins TRBV4-1 to TRBJ2-7; 7 bases are a match to TRBD2. Germline CDR1 MGHRA, CDR2 YSYEKL. V lost 3 bases and J lost 2; bases outside the gene matches: 10. CDR3 length: 16 residues. Here the CDR3 reads CASSHGTGRLTYEQYF. Here the CDR3 DNA reads TGCGCCAGCAGCCATGGAACCGGGAGGCTAACCTACGAGCAGTACTTC.

The chain joins TRBV5-4 to TRBJ2-3, with 8 bases lining up with TRBD2. The germline gives CDR1 SGHNT, CDR2 YYREEE (reference sequence). There are 16 residues in the CDR3. Trimming at V came to 0 bases and at J to 6 bases, leaving 9 bases not matched to a gene. The CDR3 bases are TGTGCCAGCAGCTTGGAAGTGGGGACTAGTACGGATACGCAGTATTTT. Translated: CASSLEVGTSTDTQYF.

This clone occurred once. V and J are TRBV28 and TRBJ2-7, with a tentative D call TRBD2 (5 bases). Trimming cost V 7 bases and J 2 bases, with 15 bases left between them. Per germline, CDR1 MDHEN and CDR2 SYDVKM. The CDR3 has 14 amino acids. CDR3 protein: CASKPGDVPYEQYF. In DNA form, the CDR3 reads TGTGCCAGCAAGCCCGGGGATGTACCCTACGAGCAGTACTTC.

There are a few counts of this clone. The chain couples TRBV5-8 to TRBJ2-2; D not certain. V lost 4 bases, J lost 4 bases, and 17 bases lay in between. CDR1 is SGHTS, CDR2 YDEGEE, per germline. There are 16 residues in the CDR3. DNA for the CDR3: TGTGCCAGCAGCCCCCTTCGCTCGAGTGGCACCGGGGAGCTGTTTTTT. Its translation is CASSPLRSSGTGELFF.

The gene calls are TRBV18 and TRBJ1-5, with D perhaps TRBD1 (5 bases). This CDR3 has 14 residues. V lost 3 bases, J lost 4 bases, and 10 bases lay in between. Germline V gene sequence: CDR1 KGHSH, CDR2 LQKENI. CDR3 loop: CASSPVSGNQPQHF. The CDR3 nucleotides read TGTGCCAGCTCACCTGTTTCAGGGAATCAGCCCCAGCATTTT. The variable domain in full, completed from reference TRBV18 and TRBJ1-5, reads NAGVMQNPRHLVRRRGQEARLRCSPMKGHSHVYWYRQLPEEGLKFMVYLQKENIIDESGMPKERFSAEFPKEGPSILRIQQVVRGDSAAYFCASSPVSGNQPQHFGDGTRLSIL.